This passage covers 23 T cell receptor beta chains from one sample sequenced in a study of T cell responses to AZD1222 COVID-19 vaccine. Sequenced by immunoSEQ multiplex PCR; TCRdb stores in-frame clones only, minus some. The sample carries 170,000 or so clones, 90% to 95% recorded once. The sequences come from peripheral blood, collected 28 days after the second dose of the MenACWY control vaccine. The source of these receptors is an adult who received the MenACWY meningococcal vaccine as a control.

V and J are TRBV2 and TRBJ2-3, with 9 bases aligning to TRBD1. Germline trimming cut 6 bases from V and 4 bases from J; bases unmatched to any gene: 8. In germline, CDR1 is SNHLY, CDR2 FYNNEI. The CDR3 has 15 amino acids. CDR3 loop: CASSQQGALADTQYF. DNA of the CDR3: TGTGCCAGCAGCCAACAGGGGGCGCTGGCAGATACGCAGTATTTT.

The chain uses TRBV5-8 and TRBJ1-4; no clear D. Looked up from germline, CDR1 is SGHTS and CDR2 is YDEGEE. V lost 0 bases and J 0 bases, leaving 9 bases between the germline ends. CDR3 size: 16 residues. Written as DNA, the CDR3 is TGTGCCAGCAGCTTGGCAGGACCTGCAACTAATGAAAAACTGTTTTTT. The encoded protein is CASSLAGPATNEKLFF.

This chain joins TRBV5-4 and TRBJ2-6; 8 positions match TRBD2. In germline, CDR1 is SGHNT, CDR2 YYREEE (reference sequence). This CDR3 is built from 18 residues. V was pared by 9 bases and J by 0 bases, with 14 bases of the junction left unmatched. The CDR3 DNA reads as TGTGCCACCACCCTTAGCGGGGTCGCCCTCTCTGGGGCCAACGTCCTGACTTTC. It encodes CATTLSGVALSGANVLTF.

The V gene is TRBV2, the J gene TRBJ1-6, with D perhaps matching TRBD1 (5 bases). Per germline, CDR1 SNHLY and CDR2 FYNNEI. V shed 6 bases and J shed 2 bases, with 11 bases lying between them. The CDR3 contains 15 residues. Here the CDR3 reads CASSGRGPYNSPLHF. In nucleotides, the CDR3 is TGTGCCAGCAGCGGTCGGGGCCCCTATAATTCACCCCTCCACTTT.

The gene calls are TRBV9 and TRBJ1-1; TRBD1 agrees at 8 bases. The J segment lost 5 bases and the V segment lost 3 bases, leaving 6 bases of the junction unmatched. Germline loops: CDR1 SGDLS, CDR2 YYNGEE. The CDR3 extends over 14 amino acids. Here the CDR3 reads CASSGNRGLTEAFF. The CDR3 region has the DNA TGTGCCAGCAGCGGAAACAGGGGGTTGACTGAAGCTTTCTTT.

J is TRBJ1-5 and V is TRBV2, with D hard to call. Germline CDR1 SNHLY, CDR2 FYNNEI. The V and J ends lost 6 bases and 0 bases respectively, with 6 bases between them. The CDR3 sequence is 13 residues long. The CDR3 sequence: CASSTDSNQPQHF. CDR3 bases: TGTGCCAGCAGCACAGATAGCAATCAGCCCCAGCATTTT.

This rearrangement joins TRBV3-1 (or the pseudogene TRBV3-2) to TRBJ1-3; D unresolved. This CDR3 spans 15 amino acids. Per germline, CDR1 LGHDT and CDR2 YNNKEL (reference sequence). Trimming took off 1 base at V and 1 base at J, with 8 bases between the two ends. CDR3 DNA: TGTGCCAGCAGCCAAGGGGCGGGGTCTGGAAACACCATATATTTT. This translates into CASSQGAGSGNTIYF.

The chain employs TRBV28 and TRBJ2-6; TRBD2 is a possible D gene (6 bases). This CDR3 has 16 residues. Trimming left V 7 bases short and J 0 bases short, with 13 bases between. Per the germline V gene, CDR1 is MDHEN and CDR2 is SYDVKM. CDR3 region: CASTPAGISGANVLTF. DNA for the CDR3: TGTGCCAGCACCCCGGCGGGGATCTCTGGGGCCAACGTCCTGACTTTC.

The genes are TRBV27 and TRBJ2-7; 7 bases are shared with TRBD1. J lost 1 base, V lost 7 bases, and 1 base had no gene match. The CDR3 is 12 residues long. Germline CDR1 is MNHEY and CDR2 is SMNVEV (reference sequence). CDR3 sequence (DNA): TGTGCCAGCAAGGACAGGTCCTACGAGCAGTACTTC. Translating gives CASKDRSYEQYF.

This chain uses TRBV18 with TRBJ1-4; D not certain. V dropped 1 base and J dropped 8 bases, with 8 bases sitting between them. The CDR3 is 13 residues long. The germline CDR1 and CDR2 sequences are KGHSH and LQKENI. This CDR3 reads CASSPQGREKLFF. The DNA for the CDR3 is TGTGCCAGCTCACCACAAGGGCGAGAAAAACTGTTTTTT.

The V gene is TRBV7-2, the J gene TRBJ2-1, with TRBD2 identical over 12 bases. The CDR3 contains 16 residues. Germline V gives CDR1 SGHTA, CDR2 FQGNSA. V lost 5 bases to trimming and J lost 9 bases; unmatched junction nucleotides: 11. The CDR3 here is CASSELAGGRIGEQFF. The CDR3 region has the DNA TGTGCCAGCAGCGAGCTAGCGGGGGGGCGCATCGGTGAGCAGTTCTTC.

The rearrangement links TRBV4-1 to TRBJ2-5; the match to TRBD1 covers 8 bases. The J segment lost 4 bases and the V segment lost 1 base, leaving 11 bases of the junction unmatched. The CDR3 is 17 residues long. The germline V gene encodes CDR1 MGHRA and CDR2 YSYEKL. The CDR3 spells CASSQGFSGGFGETQYF. The CDR3 DNA sequence: TGCGCCAGCAGCCAAGGTTTTTCAGGGGGCTTTGGAGAGACCCAGTACTTC.

The CDR3 DNA sequence: TGTGCCAGCAGCTTAGACAGGGGTGGAAACTATGGCTACACCTTC. The encoded protein is CASSLDRGGNYGYTF. This chain links TRBV7-9 with TRBJ1-2; 7 positions agree with TRBD1. J lost 2 bases, V lost 1 base, and 4 bases had no gene match. Germline V gene sequence: CDR1 SEHNR, CDR2 FQNEAQ (reference sequence). The CDR3 length is 15 residues.

The chain couples TRBV3-1 (or the pseudogene TRBV3-2) to TRBJ2-1; 10 nucleotides align to TRBD2. Germline CDR1 LGHDT, CDR2 YNNKEL (reference sequence). The CDR3 is made up of 17 amino acids. Trimming at V came to 0 bases and at J to 2 bases, leaving 4 bases not matched to a gene. The CDR3 here is CASSQDNLAGAYNEQFF. Written as DNA, the CDR3 is TGTGCCAGCAGCCAAGATAACCTAGCGGGGGCCTACAATGAGCAGTTCTTC.

The J gene is TRBJ2-1, the V gene TRBV7-2, with D tentatively TRBD2 (6 bases). Trimming cost V 5 bases and J 10 bases, with 18 bases left between them. The CDR3 extends over 14 amino acids. Germline-derived CDR1 and CDR2 are SGHTA and FQGNSA. CDR3 loop: CASSPRWGDAEQFF. As DNA, the CDR3 is TGTGCCAGCAGCCCAAGATGGGGGGACGCCGAGCAGTTCTTC.

The chain joins TRBV28 to TRBJ1-6; no reliable D call. V lost 2 bases and J lost 15, with 8 bases in between. The CDR3 spans 11 residues. The V gene's germline CDR1 is MDHEN and CDR2 SYDVKM. As DNA, the CDR3 is TGTGCCAGCAGTTTAGGGCTGAACCTCCACTTT. It is translated as CASSLGLNLHF.

This sequence joins TRBV28 and TRBJ2-7; D may match TRBD1 or TRBD2 (5 bases each). Trimming removed 6 bases at V and 6 bases at J, with 21 bases between. The CDR3 consists of 15 residues. CDR1 and CDR2 (germline): MDHEN, SYDVKM. The CDR3 nucleotides are TGTGCCAGCAGAACATTGGGACGGCTCAGTAGCGAGCAGTACTTC. It encodes CASRTLGRLSSEQYF.

About this clone: At the DNA level, this CDR3 is encoded by other sequences in the same sample as well. The CDR3 protein is CASSLAGGRETQYF. CDR3 bases: TGTGCCAGCAGCTTAGCGGGGGGGAGGGAGACCCAGTACTTC. This chain connects TRBV7-2 to TRBJ2-5; TRBD2 agrees at 7 bases. This CDR3 contains 14 residues. Trimming cost V 0 bases and J 5 bases; bases outside gene matches: 3. Germline CDR1 and CDR2: SGHTA and FQGNSA.

The chain couples TRBV19 to TRBJ1-1; 10 positions match TRBD1. The CDR3 is made up of 17 amino acids. The V gene end was trimmed by 5 bases and the J gene end by 1 base; junction bases not matched to a gene: 10. Germline-derived CDR1 and CDR2 are LNHDA and SQIVND (reference sequence). The CDR3 coding sequence is TGTGCCAGTAGTCTGCCGACAGGGGGCTTGGGGAACACTGAAGCTTTCTTT. Residues: CASSLPTGGLGNTEAFF.

This clone appeared a single time. CDR3 in amino acids: CASSLGEGETQYF. The CDR3 nucleotides read TGTGCCAGCAGCTTAGGGGAAGGGGAGACCCAGTACTTC. The rearrangement joins TRBV7-8 to TRBJ2-5; D not resolved. Germline lookup yields CDR1 SGHVS and CDR2 FQNEAQ. The ends were cut back, 1 base at V and 5 bases at J, with 8 bases in the middle. The CDR3 consists of 13 residues.

The J gene is TRBJ1-2, the V gene TRBV5-4; 10 nucleotides line up with TRBD1. The J segment lost 7 bases and the V segment lost 4 bases, leaving 7 bases of the junction unmatched. Germline CDR1 and CDR2: SGHNT and YYREEE (reference sequence). The CDR3 has 14 amino acids. The CDR3 loop reads CASSLGQGVAGYTF. The DNA for the CDR3 is TGTGCCAGCAGCCTCGGACAGGGGGTAGCTGGCTACACCTTC.

This clone appeared a single time. The chain uses TRBV28 and TRBJ1-1; 9 nucleotides align to TRBD1. The J segment lost 1 base and the V segment lost 5 bases, leaving 5 bases of the junction unmatched. The CDR3 runs to 15 residues. CDR1 is MDHEN and CDR2 is SYDVKM in the germline V gene. CDR3 loop: CASSLAGQGNTEAFF. DNA of the CDR3: TGTGCCAGCAGTCTTGCGGGACAGGGGAACACTGAAGCTTTCTTT. Supplemented by reference TRBV28 and TRBJ1-1, the full variable domain reads DVKVTQSSRYLVKRTGEKVFLECVQDMDHENMFWYRQDPGLGLRLIYFSYDVKMKEKGDIPEGYSVSREKKERFSLILESASTNQTSMYLCASSLAGQGNTEAFFGQGTRLTVV.

Note on this clone: Within the sample, other DNA sequences also encode this same CDR3. The V call is TRBV12-3 or TRBV12-4, the J call TRBJ1-2; TRBD1 matches at 7 bases. This CDR3 spans 11 amino acids. V lost 6 bases, J lost 8 bases, and 3 bases stayed unmatched. CDR3: CASSLQGGYTF. CDR3 sequence (DNA): TGTGCCAGCAGCTTACAGGGGGGCTACACCTTC.